This T cell receptor beta chain was recorded in a study of shared clonotypes between healthy human individuals. For the study at large: Samples came from a couple of female and a few male donors aged 18 to 49.

The method was immunoSEQ multiplex PCR; TCRdb's version includes in-frame clones alone and lacks a portion of them. The sample carries 2 million to 2.5 million clones, 85% to 95% recorded once. CD8 cells regarded as naive lacked CD45RO, were positively chosen for CCR7, and omitted terminally differentiated effector memory CD45RA+ cells. Germline V CDR1 and CDR2: MNHNS, SASEGT. This CDR3 region has 13 residues. V shed 4 bases and J shed 8 bases, with 13 bases lying between them. The sequencing sample was made of naive CD8+ T cells from PBMCs. The genes are TRBV6-1 and TRBJ2-3, with D uncertain. This receptor was identified in a man aged 18-30 years in good health. Some clones in this sample may be carry-over from other donors' samples. The CDR3 region has the DNA TGTGCCAGCAGTGGATCGATATTGGGTACGCAGTATTTT. Translated, it gives CASSGSILGTQYF.